What follows are 8 T cell receptor beta chains derived from one specimen sequenced in a study of cytomegalovirus exposure and HLA in healthy donors. Primers for the PCR totalled 60 Vbeta and 13 Jbeta. Profiled with immunoSEQ multiplex PCR; TCRdb holds only in-frame clones, not every one. The sample has over 200,000 clones; roughly 79% are singletons. Source material: PBMCs. These receptors all come from a woman aged 40 to 50 in good health and CMV-seronegative.

V gene TRBV28 combines with J gene TRBJ2-1; 8 bases align to TRBD2. The germline V gene has CDR1 MDHEN and CDR2 SYDVKM. Trimming removed 7 bases from V and 3 bases from J; junction bases left unmatched: 8. The CDR3 is made up of 15 amino acids. CDR3 sequence: CASTLRGGSYNEQFF. CDR3 nucleotide sequence: TGTGCCAGCACTCTACGGGGGGGTAGCTACAATGAGCAGTTCTTC.

The V gene is TRBV5-1, the J gene TRBJ2-1; TRBD1 matches at 8 bases. The V segment lost 2 bases and the J segment 4 bases; nucleotides outside the gene matches: 2. In germline, CDR1 is SGHRS, CDR2 YFSETQ. The CDR3 is 14 amino acids. The DNA of the CDR3 is TGCGCCAGCAGCTTACAGGGGGAGTACAATGAGCAGTTCTTC. Residues: CASSLQGEYNEQFF.

CDR3 coding DNA: TGCGCCAGCAGCAGGGTAGCGGGGGCGAACTACGAGCAGTACTTC. The encoded protein is CASSRVAGANYEQYF. This chain joins TRBV5-1 and TRBJ2-7; 9 nucleotides line up with TRBD2. V gave up 4 bases and J gave up 3 bases; unmatched junction bases: 8. This CDR3 has 15 residues. Germline V CDR1 and CDR2: SGHRS, YFSETQ. Variable domain in full (rest from reference TRBV5-1 and TRBJ2-7): KAGVTQTPRYLIKTRGQQVTLSCSPISGHRSVSWYQQTPGQGLQFLFEYFSETQRNKGNFPGRFSGRQFSNSRSEMNVSTLELGDSALYLCASSRVAGANYEQYFGPGTRLTVT.

With respect to this clone: Other DNA sequences within the sample encode an identical CDR3. The chain uses TRBV5-1 and TRBJ1-5, with D perhaps TRBD1 (6 bases). Trimming removed 4 bases from V and 2 bases from J, with 13 bases in between. This CDR3 is built from 15 residues. Germline V lookup: CDR1 SGHRS, CDR2 YFSETQ. CDR3 bases: TGCGCCAGCAGCCCGGCGGGGGGCGGCAATCAGCCCCAGCATTTT. Its translation is CASSPAGGGNQPQHF.

This chain joins TRBV18 and TRBJ2-5; the D gene is possibly TRBD1 (6 bases). The germline V gene has CDR1 KGHSH and CDR2 LQKENI. The CDR3 has 13 amino acids. V shed 3 bases and J shed 3 bases, with 8 bases lying between them. CDR3 sequence reads: CASSPRGKETQYF. As DNA, the CDR3 is TGTGCCAGCTCACCGAGGGGGAAAGAGACCCAGTACTTC.

This rearrangement joins TRBV27 to TRBJ2-5; 15 nucleotides agree with TRBD2. In germline, CDR1 is MNHEY, CDR2 SMNVEV (reference sequence). The CDR3 spans 20 residues. Trimming took 8 bases from V and 1 from J; bases not matched to a gene: 17. CDR3 bases: TGTGCCAGCGGCCCATTCCTCGGACTAGCGGGGGGGTCGGGCCAAGAGACCCAGTACTTC. This encodes CASGPFLGLAGGSGQETQYF.

The CDR3 DNA follows: TGTGCCAGCAGCTTCGTTCCTACTACGAAGTACGAGCAGTACTTC. This codes for CASSFVPTTKYEQYF. The chain carries TRBV21-1 and TRBJ2-7; the tabulated D call, TRBD2, remains unverified against the DNA. TRBV21-1 is classified as a pseudogene. The CDR3 consists of 15 residues.

The chain links TRBV14 to TRBJ2-5; D uncertain. V was trimmed by 2 bases and J by 1 base, leaving 8 bases between them. CDR3 length: 14 residues. CDR1 and CDR2 (germline): SGHDN, FVKESK. Here the CDR3 reads CASSQSSFQETQYF. The DNA for the CDR3 is TGTGCCAGCAGCCAATCTAGTTTCCAAGAGACCCAGTACTTC.